The 15 T cell receptor beta chains given below trace back to one sample, sequenced in a study of cytomegalovirus exposure and HLA in healthy donors. PCR was performed using 60 Vbeta and 13 Jbeta primers. Generated by immunoSEQ multiplex PCR, the TCRdb table keeps only in-frame clones and is missing some. The table lists approximately 89,000 clones, about 75% of them singletons. Input material: PBMCs. The receptors derive from a man aged 30-40 years in good health and CMV-seropositive.

J is TRBJ2-7 and V is TRBV28; D might be TRBD2 (6 bases). The V gene's germline CDR1 is MDHEN and CDR2 SYDVKM. CDR3 size: 14 residues. V lost 3 bases to trimming and J lost 2 bases, with 11 bases between them. The CDR3, as DNA: TGTGCCAGCAGTTTTGGGCGGGGCCCCTACGAGCAGTACTTC. Protein sequence: CASSFGRGPYEQYF.

The rearrangement uses TRBV19 and TRBJ2-6, with unresolved D. This CDR3 comprises 13 residues. V was trimmed by 4 bases and J by 6 bases, leaving 7 bases between them. Per germline, CDR1 LNHDA and CDR2 SQIVND (reference sequence). The CDR3 DNA reads TGTGCCAGTAGTACTCGACAGGCCAACGTCCTGACTTTC. It codes for CASSTRQANVLTF.

The chain is built from TRBV5-1 and TRBJ2-1, with 8 bases identical to TRBD1. Germline V CDR1 and CDR2: SGHRS, YFSETQ. CDR3 length: 15 amino acids. Unmatched junction bases numbered 8, after V lost 3 bases and J lost 6 bases. The CDR3 nucleotides are TGCGCCAGCAGCTCGGACAGGGTAGGGGTCAATGAGCAGTTCTTC. Its translation is CASSSDRVGVNEQFF.

This clone was recorded a few times. J is TRBJ1-5 and V is TRBV7-9, with 7 bases aligning to TRBD1. CDR1 and CDR2 (germline): SEHNR, FQNEAQ (reference sequence). The CDR3 is 14 amino acids. The ends lost 5 bases at V and 1 base at J; junction bases unmatched: 2. The CDR3 spells CASSARGSNQPQHF. The DNA for the CDR3 is TGTGCCAGCAGCGCCAGGGGGAGCAATCAGCCCCAGCATTTT. Drawing the rest from reference TRBV7-9 and TRBJ1-5, the complete variable domain is DTGVSQNPRHKITKRGQNVTFRCDPISEHNRLYWYRQTLGQGPEFLTYFQNEAQLEKSRLLSDRFSAERPKGSFSTLEIQRTEQGDSAMYLCASSARGSNQPQHFGDGTRLSIL.

This chain connects TRBV7-6 to TRBJ1-2; D unclear. V lost 5 bases, J lost 8 bases, and 24 bases lay in between. CDR3 length: 16 residues. CDR1 and CDR2 (germline): SGHVS, FNYEAQ. CDR3 sequence reads: CASSTRASPQRVGYTF. DNA of the CDR3: TGTGCCAGCAGCACGAGAGCAAGTCCCCAAAGAGTAGGCTACACCTTC.

There are a few counts of this clone. This rearrangement joins TRBV27 to TRBJ1-3, with TRBD1 identical over 7 bases. The CDR3 contains 15 residues. J lost 2 bases, V lost 5 bases, and 6 bases had no gene match. Germline lookup yields CDR1 MNHEY and CDR2 SMNVEV (reference sequence). In DNA, the CDR3 is TGTGCCAGCAGTAGACAGGGAAGGACTGGAAACACCATATATTTT. It encodes CASSRQGRTGNTIYF.

The rearrangement links TRBV9 to TRBJ2-3; 9 bases are a match to TRBD2. The CDR3 is 16 amino acids. V trimming: 3 bases; J trimming: 0 bases; junction bases outside the gene matches: 5. Germline V gene sequence: CDR1 SGDLS, CDR2 YYNGEE. The CDR3 loop is CASSAGLALSTDTQYF. The CDR3, as DNA: TGTGCCAGCAGCGCCGGACTAGCGTTAAGCACAGATACGCAGTATTTT.

Concerning this clone: A much larger clone sits a single nucleotide away, making a read error possible. The chain has TRBV2 and TRBJ2-7; D gene uncertain. Per the germline V gene, CDR1 is SNHLY and CDR2 is FYNNEI. The V and J ends lost 6 bases and 0 bases respectively, with 6 bases between them. There are 12 residues in the CDR3. For the CDR3, the DNA is TGTGCCAGCAGCTCTAGCTCCTACGAGCAGTACTTC. It specifies CASSSSSYEQYF.

This sequence joins TRBV11-2 and TRBJ2-5, with 8 nucleotides matching TRBD1. The CDR3 runs 13 residues. V was pared by 6 bases and J by 4 bases, with 4 bases of the junction left unmatched. Germline V gene data show CDR1 as SGHAT and CDR2 as FQNNGV. CDR3 protein: CASSPGQGETQYF. DNA for the CDR3: TGTGCCAGCAGTCCTGGACAGGGAGAGACCCAGTACTTC.

The gene calls are TRBV5-3 and TRBJ2-1; D is perhaps TRBD2 (7 bases). TRBV5-3 counts as an open reading frame of uncertain function. This CDR3 spans 17 amino acids. With 1 base removed from V and 5 bases from J, the gap between germline ends came to 19 bases. The CDR3 sequence is CARSLRGGLQLDNEQFF. As DNA, the CDR3 is TGTGCCAGAAGCTTGAGGGGGGGCCTACAGCTCGACAATGAGCAGTTCTTC.

The V call is TRBV4-2, the J call TRBJ1-3; 10 bases are a match to TRBD1. The J segment lost 5 bases and the V segment lost 4 bases, leaving 5 bases of the junction unmatched. CDR3 length: 15 amino acids. Germline CDR1 LGHNA, CDR2 YNFKEQ. DNA for the CDR3: TGTGCCAGCAGCCCTCGACAGGGGGCGCGAAACACCATATATTTT. It translates to CASSPRQGARNTIYF.

The genes are TRBV30 and TRBJ1-2, with 8 bases lining up with TRBD1. The V gene end was trimmed by 0 bases and the J gene end by 7 bases; junction bases not matched to a gene: 4. This CDR3 is 13 amino acids long. In germline, CDR1 is GTSNPN, CDR2 SVGIG (reference sequence). The CDR3 loop is CAWSVHRGGGYTF. CDR3 bases: TGTGCCTGGAGTGTACACAGGGGGGGTGGCTACACCTTC.

This rearrangement joins TRBV18 to TRBJ2-5; weak D call: TRBD1 (5 bases). Trimming took 3 bases from V and 3 from J, leaving 17 bases between them. The V gene's germline CDR1 is KGHSH and CDR2 LQKENI. This CDR3 has 16 amino acids. CDR3 residues: CASSPRQPGSKETQYF. The CDR3 DNA reads as TGTGCCAGCTCACCGAGACAGCCAGGGTCGAAAGAGACCCAGTACTTC.

This clone came up once. V is TRBV9 and J is TRBJ1-6; D might be TRBD1 (6 bases). The CDR3 runs to 14 residues. The V end lost 3 bases, the J end lost 6 bases, and 10 bases lay between the germline ends. The germline CDR1 and CDR2 sequences are SGDLS and YYNGEE. DNA of the CDR3: TGTGCCAGCAGCGAACAGGGTGGTAATTCACCCCTCCACTTT. Translated: CASSEQGGNSPLHF.

The chain employs TRBV4-1 and TRBJ2-2; D perhaps matches TRBD1 (6 bases). CDR1 is MGHRA, CDR2 YSYEKL, per germline. The CDR3 contains 14 residues. Trimming shortened V by 3 bases and J by 6 bases, and 11 bases separated the two germline ends. The CDR3 nucleotides are TGCGCCAGCAGCCAGACAGGATTGGCCGGGGAGCTGTTTTTT. Residues: CASSQTGLAGELFF.